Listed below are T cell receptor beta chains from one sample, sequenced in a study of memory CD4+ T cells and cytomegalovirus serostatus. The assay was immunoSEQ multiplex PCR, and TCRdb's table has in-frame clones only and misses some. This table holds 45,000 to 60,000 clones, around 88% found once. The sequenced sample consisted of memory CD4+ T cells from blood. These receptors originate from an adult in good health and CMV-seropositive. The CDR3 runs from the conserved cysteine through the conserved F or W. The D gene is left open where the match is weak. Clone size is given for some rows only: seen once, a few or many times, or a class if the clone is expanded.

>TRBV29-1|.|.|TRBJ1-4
TGCAGCGCCGCGGGACACCTGAATGAAAAACTGTTTTTT
CSAAGHLNEKLFF
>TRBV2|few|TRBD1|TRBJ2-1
TGTGCCAGCAGTTTGACCCGGGACAGGGAATACAATGAGCAGTTCTTC
CASSLTRDREYNEQFF
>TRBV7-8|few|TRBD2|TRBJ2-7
TGTGCCAGCAGCTTGGCCCAGGGCCTAGCGGGGGGATACGAGCAGTACTTC
CASSLAQGLAGGYEQYF
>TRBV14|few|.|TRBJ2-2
TGTGCCAGCAGCCAAGTTTGGGGGGCGTTTGACACCGGGGAGCTGTTTTTT
CASSQVWGAFDTGELFF
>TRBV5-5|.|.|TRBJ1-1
TGTGCCAGCAGCTTTGGCCTGCGGAACACTGAAGCTTTCTTT
CASSFGLRNTEAFF
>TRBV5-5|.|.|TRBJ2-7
TGTGCCAGCAGCTTGCCCCCCGGGGAAGGGGGCTTC
CASSLPPGEGGF
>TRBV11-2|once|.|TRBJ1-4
TGTGCCAGCAGCCCCGTGAGGGAGGGGACTAATGAAAAACTGTTTTTT
CASSPVREGTNEKLFF
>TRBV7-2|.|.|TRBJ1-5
TGTGCCAGCAGCTTAACACACCTTAATCAGCCCCAGCATTTT
CASSLTHLNQPQHF
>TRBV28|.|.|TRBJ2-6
TGTGCCAGCAGAAAGGGACGTAGCTCTGGGGCCAACGTCCTGACTTTC
CASRKGRSSGANVLTF
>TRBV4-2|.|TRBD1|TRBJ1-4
TGTGCCAGCAGCTGGACAGGGTCGAGGGAAAAACTGTTTTTT
CASSWTGSREKLFF
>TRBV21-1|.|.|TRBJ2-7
TGTGCCAGCAGCTTCCCCCGACCAGGGGTCCACGAGCAGTACTTC
CASSFPRPGVHEQYF
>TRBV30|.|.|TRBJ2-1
TGTGCCTGCCGGGGTACGTACAATGAGCAGTTCTTC
CACRGTYNEQFF
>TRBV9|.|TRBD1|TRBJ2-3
TGTGCCAGCAGCCCTCGACAGGGTTCAGGCACAGATACGCAGTATTTT
CASSPRQGSGTDTQYF
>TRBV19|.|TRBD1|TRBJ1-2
TGTGCCAGTAGTCCCGGACAGGGGGTGGATGGCTACACCTTC
CASSPGQGVDGYTF
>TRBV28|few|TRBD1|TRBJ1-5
TGTGCCAGCAGTCTCACAGGGGCAAGGAATCAGCCCCAGCATTTT
CASSLTGARNQPQHF
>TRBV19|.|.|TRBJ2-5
TGTGCCAGTTCGGACACCTCAGGGGAGACCCAGTACTTC
CASSDTSGETQYF
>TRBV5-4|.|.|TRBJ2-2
TGTGCCAGCAGCTCTGGTAGTGTTAACACCGGGGAGCTGTTTTTT
CASSSGSVNTGELFF
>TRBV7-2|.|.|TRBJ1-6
TGTGCCAGCAGCTTACAGGCATTAGGAAATTCACCCCTCCACTTT
CASSLQALGNSPLHF
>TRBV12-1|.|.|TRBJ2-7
TGTGCCCCCCTTCGCGGGAGCACCTCCTACGAGCAGTACTTC
CAPLRGSTSYEQYF
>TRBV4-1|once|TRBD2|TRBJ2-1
TGCGCCAGCAGCCAAGAAGCCCCCGGTGCTAGCGGCCGCAATGAGCAGTTCTTC
CASSQEAPGASGRNEQFF
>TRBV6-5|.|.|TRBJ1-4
TGTGCCAGCAGCGAGACAGGAAATGAAAAACTGTTTTTT
CASSETGNEKLFF
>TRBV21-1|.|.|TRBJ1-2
TGTGCCAGCAGCAGCTCGGGACAGCTAGCTAACTATGGCTACACCTTC
CASSSSGQLANYGYTF
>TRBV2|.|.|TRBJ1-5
TGTGCCAGCGCCGGGGCTTTTTCGTATCAGCCCCAGCATTTT
CASAGAFSYQPQHF
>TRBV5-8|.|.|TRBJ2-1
TGTGCCAGCAGCTCCTTGTGGGGTAGCGGAGGGGGCAATGAGCAGTTCTTC
CASSSLWGSGGGNEQFF
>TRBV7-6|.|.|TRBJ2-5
TGTGCCAGCAGCCTTCAAGAGACCCAGTACTTC
CASSLQETQYF
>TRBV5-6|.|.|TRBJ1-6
TGTGCCAGCAGCGTCCGGGCCGAGGGATCACCCCTCCACTTT
CASSVRAEGSPLHF
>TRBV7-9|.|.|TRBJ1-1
TGTGCCAGCAGGTTGCGGGGCGGGCTGAACACTGAAGCTTTCTTT
CASRLRGGLNTEAFF
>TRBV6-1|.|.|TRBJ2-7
TGTGCCAGCAGTGATAGAGGTCTTTCGTATGAGCAGTACTTC
CASSDRGLSYEQYF
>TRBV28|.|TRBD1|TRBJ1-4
TGTGCCAGCAAGGCACCGGGGACAGGGGGCTTTGAACTGTTTTTT
CASKAPGTGGFELFF
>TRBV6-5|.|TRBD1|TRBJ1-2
TGTGCCACCCAGACAGGGGGCAGAGGCTACACCTTC
CATQTGGRGYTF
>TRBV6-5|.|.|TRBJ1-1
TGTGCCAGCAGTTACTCGACGAGTCGGGTAGTTCAAGCTTTCTTT
CASSYSTSRVVQAFF
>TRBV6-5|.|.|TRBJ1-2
TGTGCCAGCAGTCCGGGCTATGGCTACACCTTC
CASSPGYGYTF
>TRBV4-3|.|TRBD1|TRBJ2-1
TGCGCCAGCGGAACAGGGGGCGTCTACAATGAGCAGTTCTTC
CASGTGGVYNEQFF
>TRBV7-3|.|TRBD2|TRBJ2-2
TGTGCCAGCAGCCTAAGACCCCGGGGGGTCTCCGGGGAGCTGTTTTTT
CASSLRPRGVSGELFF
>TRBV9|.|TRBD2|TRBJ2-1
TGTGCCAGCAGCGTAGTTGGTAGCGGGAGGGCGAATGAGCAGTTCTTC
CASSVVGSGRANEQFF
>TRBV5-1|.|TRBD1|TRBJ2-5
TGCGCCAGCAGCTCGGGCCTTTCAGGGGGCGCAGGGGAGACCCAGTACTTC
CASSSGLSGGAGETQYF
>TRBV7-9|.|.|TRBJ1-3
TGTGCCAGCAGCTCCCCCGGGGGGCGCGTTACAAGAAACACCATATATTTT
CASSSPGGRVTRNTIYF